A selection of T cell receptor beta chains follows, all from one sample in a study of CD8 T cells in Susac syndrome. Via MiXCR, TCRdb re-called the immunoSEQ multiplex PCR reads, giving one row per CDR3 protein. The sample holds fewer than 350,000 distinct CDR3 sequences, about 82% seen once. The sample was CD8+ T cells from PBMCs. These receptors originate from a human donor with multiple sclerosis. Each CDR3 is given with its conserved first and last residue. The D gene is left open where the match is weak. Only part of the rows carry a size: once, few, many, or a class if the clone is expanded.

clone size,V gene,J gene,D gene,CDR3 DNA,CDR3 protein
NA,TRBV7-2,TRBJ2-7,NA,TGTGCCAGCAGCTTCGACGGATCCTACGAGCAGTACTTC,CASSFDGSYEQYF
once,TRBV9,TRBJ2-2,NA,TGTGCCAGCAGCGTTCCACTTAGAGGGAGGACCGGGGAGCTGTTTTTT,CASSVPLRGRTGELFF
NA,TRBV11-2,TRBJ2-1,NA,TGTGCCAGCAGCTCCCGGGACTCATATGAGCAGTTCTTC,CASSSRDSYEQFF
NA,TRBV15,TRBJ2-3,TRBD2,TGTGCCACCAGCAGAGACGGGACTAGCGCGATCACAGATACGCAGTATTTT,CATSRDGTSAITDTQYF
NA,TRBV4-3,TRBJ2-2,NA,TGCGCCAGCAGCCCCTCAGGTCTTTGGGCCTCGAACACCGGGGAGCTGTTTTTT,CASSPSGLWASNTGELFF
few,TRBV27,TRBJ2-2,TRBD2,TGTGCCAGCGGGCTTCTAGCGGGAGGGCCCGGGGAGCTGTTTTTT,CASGLLAGGPGELFF
NA,TRBV6-6,TRBJ2-7,NA,TGTGCCAGCAGTCCAAATCACGGGTTAGCCTACGAGCAGTACTTC,CASSPNHGLAYEQYF
NA,TRBV28,TRBJ2-3,NA,TGTGCCAGCAGTTTCGGGCTAGTTGGCACAGATACGCAGTATTTT,CASSFGLVGTDTQYF
NA,TRBV27,TRBJ1-1,TRBD1,TGTGCCAGCAGTTTGGGACAGTATAACACTGAAGCTTTCTTT,CASSLGQYNTEAFF
NA,TRBV20-1,TRBJ2-1,TRBD2,TGCAGTGCTAACCCAGCGGGGTCCTACAATGAGCAGTTCTTC,CSANPAGSYNEQFF
NA,TRBV20-1,TRBJ2-1,NA,TGCAGTGCTAGAGGGGATCATGCGGAAAGCTCCTACAATGAGCAGTTCTTC,CSARGDHAESSYNEQFF
NA,TRBV27,TRBJ2-3,NA,TGTGCCAGCAGTTCGATATCCAGCACAGATACGCAGTATTTT,CASSSISSTDTQYF
NA,TRBV12-5,TRBJ1-1,NA,TGTGCTAGTGGTTTGGTAGGGCAGGAGACTGAAGCTTTCTTT,CASGLVGQETEAFF
NA,TRBV7-9,TRBJ1-3,NA,TGTGCCAGCAGCCCCAATATCGGGCTCGAAAACACCATATATTTT,CASSPNIGLENTIYF
few,TRBV13,TRBJ2-1,TRBD1,TGTGCCAGCAGCTGGGGACAGGGTCGAAATGAGCAGTTCTTC,CASSWGQGRNEQFF
few,TRBV6-2/TRBV6-3,TRBJ2-3,NA,TGTGCCAGCAGTTCCCGCTCGAGGTCCCGCACAGATACGCAGTATTTT,CASSSRSRSRTDTQYF
NA,TRBV7-2,TRBJ2-7,TRBD1,TGTGCCAGCAGTTTCATCGACAGGGATTCCTACGAGCAGTACTTC,CASSFIDRDSYEQYF
NA,TRBV27,TRBJ2-7,NA,TGTGCCAGCAGTGCTCACCCATCCTACGAGCAGTACTTC,CASSAHPSYEQYF
NA,TRBV15,TRBJ1-5,TRBD1,TGTGCCACCAGCGTGTGGGGACAGGGAGATCAGCCCCAGCATTTT,CATSVWGQGDQPQHF
NA,TRBV6-5,TRBJ2-2,NA,TGTGCCAGCGACACGGGAGTATACACCGGGGAGCTGTTTTTT,CASDTGVYTGELFF
NA,TRBV13,TRBJ2-3,TRBD1,TGTGCCAGCAGCTCGGACAGGGGTCGAACAGATACGCAGTATTTT,CASSSDRGRTDTQYF
NA,TRBV29-1,TRBJ2-1,NA,TGCAGCGTTGAAGATCGCAGAGGGTACGGTGAGCAGTTCTTC,CSVEDRRGYGEQFF
NA,TRBV19,TRBJ2-7,NA,TGTGCCAGTAGTTCCCAGGTCTCATCCTACGAGCAGTACTTC,CASSSQVSSYEQYF
NA,TRBV7-9,TRBJ1-6,NA,TGTGCCACCACGGCCGGGACATTTAATTCACCCCTCCACTTT,CATTAGTFNSPLHF
NA,TRBV20-1,TRBJ1-5,NA,TGCAGTGCTAGAGATTACACGGAAAATCAGCCCCAGCATTTT,CSARDYTENQPQHF
once,TRBV13,TRBJ2-1,TRBD2,TGTGCCAGCAGCCCCACCCGCGGACTAGCGGGAGTCCCGGGGCAGTTCTTC,CASSPTRGLAGVPGQFF
NA,TRBV28,TRBJ2-1,NA,TGTGCCAGCAGTTTAATGCGGACCATCAATGAGCAGTTCTTC,CASSLMRTINEQFF
few,TRBV20-1,TRBJ2-7,TRBD1,TGCAGTGCCCCGGGACAGGGTAGTGGCGAGCAGTACTTC,CSAPGQGSGEQYF
NA,TRBV2,TRBJ2-7,TRBD1,TGTGCCAGCAGTGACGACGACAGGGGCCAGTACGAGCAGTACTTC,CASSDDDRGQYEQYF
NA,TRBV6-2/TRBV6-3,TRBJ1-5,NA,TGTGCCAGCCGACGGCCGCTCAAGCCCCAGCATTTT,CASRRPLKPQHF
NA,TRBV11-3,TRBJ2-3,NA,TGTGCCAGCAGCTTACGGGGGCCAGATACGCAGTATTTT,CASSLRGPDTQYF
NA,TRBV7-9,TRBJ2-7,NA,TGTGCCAGCAGCGCGACAGTGATCGCCTACGAGCAGTACTTC,CASSATVIAYEQYF
NA,TRBV9,TRBJ2-7,NA,TGTGCCAGCAGTCCTCTTATAGAATCCTACGAGCAGTACTTC,CASSPLIESYEQYF
NA,TRBV19,TRBJ2-1,NA,TGTGCCAGTAGTATAGGAGGCGGGAACGGGAATGAGCAGTTCTTC,CASSIGGGNGNEQFF
NA,TRBV28,TRBJ2-4,NA,TGTGCCAGCAGTTTTTTATTGCATCCTTATGATGAAAACATTCAGTACTTC,CASSFLLHPYDENIQYF
NA,TRBV4-3,TRBJ2-3,NA,TGCGCCAGCAGCCAAGATGGGGTCGACGGGAGCCCGGGGTGGGGCAGCACAGATACGCAGTATTTT,CASSQDGVDGSPGWGSTDTQYF
few,TRBV7-2,TRBJ2-3,NA,TGTGCCAGCACCTTGTACCCAGATACGCAGTATTTT,CASTLYPDTQYF
NA,TRBV20-1,TRBJ2-7,NA,TGCAGTGCTAGATCGTCCGAGACCTACGAGCAGTACTTC,CSARSSETYEQYF
NA,TRBV18,TRBJ2-3,NA,TGTGCCAGCTCACCACCGGGACGGCCATCCACAGATACGCAGTATTTT,CASSPPGRPSTDTQYF
NA,TRBV27,TRBJ1-5,NA,TGTGCCAGCAGTTTAAAGAGGACAGACTATGACAATCAGCCCCAGCATTTT,CASSLKRTDYDNQPQHF
NA,TRBV7-9,TRBJ2-1,NA,TGTGCCAGCAGCTTAGAGCAGGGGCGAGACAATGAGCAGTTCTTC,CASSLEQGRDNEQFF
once,TRBV10-2,TRBJ1-5,NA,TGCGCCAGCAGTGAGTCAGTCAATCAGCCCCAGCATTTT,CASSESVNQPQHF
NA,TRBV2,TRBJ2-3,NA,TGTGCCAGCGAGGAGGGGCGACCGCGGGATACGCAGTATTTT,CASEEGRPRDTQYF
NA,TRBV18,TRBJ1-2,NA,TGTGCCAGCTCACCACGCGATGGGAACTATGGCTACACCTTC,CASSPRDGNYGYTF
NA,TRBV6-1,TRBJ1-1,NA,TGTGCCACCCGGACATTCATGAACACTGAAGCTTTCTTT,CATRTFMNTEAFF
NA,TRBV7-9,TRBJ1-5,NA,TGTGCCAGCAGCTTAGGAGCGGCGATCAATCAGCCCCAGCATTTT,CASSLGAAINQPQHF
NA,TRBV27,TRBJ2-3,TRBD2,TGTGCCAGCAGCGGACTAGCGGGAGTGGGGGATACGCAGTATTTT,CASSGLAGVGDTQYF
NA,TRBV24-1,TRBJ2-5,NA,TGTGCCACCAGTGATTTGCTGCGGACAGATGTGCGTGGCCAGTACTTC,CATSDLLRTDVRGQYF
once,TRBV6-2/TRBV6-3,TRBJ1-5,NA,TGTGCCAGCAGTCATCTACCGGGGGACCAGCCCCAGCATTTT,CASSHLPGDQPQHF
NA,TRBV19,TRBJ2-7,NA,TGTGCCAGTAGTACCCCGGGACTTCCTTACGAGCAGTACTTC,CASSTPGLPYEQYF